A selection of T cell receptor beta chains follows, all from one sample in a study of blood T cell repertoires in COVID-19. The data were produced by immunoSEQ multiplex PCR, yet TCRdb's version contains in-frame clones alone and is incomplete. The sample holds 450,000 to 600,000 clones, about nine tenths seen once. The specimen sequenced was PBMCs or T cells enriched from blood (not recorded which). These receptors all come from a woman under 30 who had recovered from COVID-19. CDR3s include the opening cysteine and the closing phenylalanine or tryptophan. D genes are given only for firm matches. Not all rows give a size; the values are once, few, many and, for expanded clones, a class.

v_call,d_call,clone_size,j_call,cdr3_nt,cdr3_aa
TRBV3-1/TRBV3-2,.,.,TRBJ2-7,TGTGCCAGCAGCCAATCCACTACGCAAACCTACGAGCAGTACTTC,CASSQSTTQTYEQYF
TRBV5-1,TRBD1,.,TRBJ1-2,TGCGCCAGCAGCTCGACCCCAGACAGGGCGGGTTATGGCTACACCTTC,CASSSTPDRAGYGYTF
TRBV3-1/TRBV3-2,TRBD2,.,TRBJ2-5,TGTGCCAGCAGCCGAGGGGGTTCTAGCGGGGGCGGAGAGACCCAGTACTTC,CASSRGGSSGGGETQYF
TRBV6-5,TRBD1,.,TRBJ1-2,TGTGCCAGCAGAATTTCCGGGACAGATTATGGCTACACCTTC,CASRISGTDYGYTF
TRBV18,TRBD1,.,TRBJ1-5,TGTGCCAGCTCACCTCGACAGGGAGGCAATCAGCCCCAGCATTTT,CASSPRQGGNQPQHF
TRBV7-8,.,.,TRBJ1-4,TGTGCCAGCAGCTTAGGAGGCTCCTATGCTGAAAAACTGTTTTTT,CASSLGGSYAEKLFF
TRBV6-5,TRBD2,.,TRBJ2-2,TGTGCCAGCAGTTTGTCCACGGGGGGAGGTACCGGGGAGCTGTTTTTT,CASSLSTGGGTGELFF
TRBV6-5,.,.,TRBJ1-4,TGTGCCAGCAGACGCGATGAAAAACTGTTTTTT,CASRRDEKLFF
TRBV3-1/TRBV3-2,.,.,TRBJ1-2,TGTGCCAGTAGCCAAACTACGGTCTTTCCCGGCTACACCTTC,CASSQTTVFPGYTF
TRBV19,.,.,TRBJ1-1,TGTGCCAGTAGTATTAATCGGTGGCAGGCCGGAGAAGCTTTCTTT,CASSINRWQAGEAFF
TRBV7-7,TRBD1,.,TRBJ1-4,TGTGCTAGCAGCGCAGGGACAGGGGTGGGAGAAAAACTGTTTTTT,CASSAGTGVGEKLFF
TRBV10-3,TRBD2,once,TRBJ2-3,TGTGCCATCCAACCGACTAGCGGGGGTGCAGATACGCAGTATTTT,CAIQPTSGGADTQYF
TRBV6-5,.,.,TRBJ1-1,TGTGCCAGCAGTTATTTGACTCCGGGGGCTGAAGCTTTCTTT,CASSYLTPGAEAFF
TRBV19,TRBD2,.,TRBJ2-5,TGTGCCAGTAGTGTGGGACTAGCGGATGCTCAAGGAGAGACCCAGTACTTC,CASSVGLADAQGETQYF
TRBV5-4,.,.,TRBJ2-1,TGTGCCAGCAGCTTGCAGCGTAGCTCCTACAATGAGCAGTTCTTC,CASSLQRSSYNEQFF
TRBV11-3,TRBD1,.,TRBJ1-3,TGTGCCAGCAGCCAGGGACAGGTGAACTCTGGAAACACCATATATTTT,CASSQGQVNSGNTIYF
TRBV14,.,few,TRBJ1-1,TGTGCCAGCAGCCGCCCCCCAGGGAAGAACACTGAAGCTTTCTTT,CASSRPPGKNTEAFF
TRBV28,TRBD1,.,TRBJ1-6,TGTGCCAGCAGTCCGGGACAGGGTGGATCACCCCTCCACTTT,CASSPGQGGSPLHF